These 31 T cell receptor beta chains share one sample of origin, sequenced in a study of cytomegalovirus exposure and HLA in healthy donors. PCR employed 60 Vbeta and 13 Jbeta primers. The table came from immunoSEQ multiplex PCR; TCRdb's copy has only in-frame clones and leaves some out. Of under 130,000 clones in the sample, over 70% are singletons; the top ten hold approximately 2%. Sequenced input: PBMCs. These receptor sequences come from a man younger than 45 in good health and CMV-seronegative.

The CDR3, as DNA: TGTGCCACCAGCAGAAGCTCAAGAGTACAGGGTAGTGAGCAGTTCTTC. It specifies CATSRSSRVQGSEQFF. V usage is TRBV15 and J usage is TRBJ2-1, with D possibly being TRBD1 (6 bases). This CDR3 has 16 residues. V was pared by 2 bases and J by 9 bases, with 20 bases between. Germline CDR1 LNHNV, CDR2 YYDKDF (reference sequence).

The chain recombines TRBV19 with TRBJ2-2, with D perhaps TRBD2 (6 bases). The CDR3 extends over 15 amino acids. From germline, CDR1 is LNHDA and CDR2 SQIVND (reference sequence). The germline V and J ends were trimmed by 3 bases and 3 bases, with 11 bases remaining between them. The CDR3 loop is CASSIWGEHTGELFF. CDR3 nucleotide sequence: TGTGCCAGTAGTATTTGGGGGGAGCACACCGGGGAGCTGTTTTTT.

The chain combines TRBV14 with TRBJ2-1; possibly TRBD1 for D (6 bases). Germline CDR1 reads SGHDN; CDR2 reads FVKESK. The CDR3 is made up of 15 amino acids. Trimming pared 4 bases from V and 4 bases from J, leaving 14 bases between. This chain's CDR3 is CASSRDRWTYNEQFF. In DNA form, the CDR3 reads TGTGCCAGCAGCCGAGACAGGTGGACTTACAATGAGCAGTTCTTC.

This chain joins TRBV28 and TRBJ2-7, with D possibly matching TRBD2 (5 bases). CDR3 length: 13 amino acids. Germline CDR1 and CDR2: MDHEN and SYDVKM. V lost 5 bases and J lost 6, with 14 bases in between. The CDR3: CASSTPGSGEQYF. In DNA, the CDR3 is TGTGCCAGCAGTACCCCCGGCAGCGGCGAGCAGTACTTC.

The V call is TRBV30, the J call TRBJ1-5; 10 bases fit TRBD1. This CDR3 is built from 15 residues. The V gene end was trimmed by 0 bases and the J gene end by 2 bases; junction bases not matched to a gene: 1. Looked up from germline, CDR1 is GTSNPN and CDR2 is SVGIG (reference sequence). The CDR3 is CAWSVGTGGNQPQHF. The DNA of the CDR3 is TGTGCCTGGAGTGTAGGGACAGGGGGCAATCAGCCCCAGCATTTT. Full variable domain (rest looked up from reference TRBV30 and TRBJ1-5): SQTIHQWPATLVQPVGSPLSLECTVEGTSNPNLYWYRQAAGRGLQLLFYSVGIGQISSEVPQNLSASRPQDRQFILSSKKLLLSDSGFYLCAWSVGTGGNQPQHFGDGTRLSIL.

The chain combines TRBV6-6 with TRBJ2-1; 9 bases are shared with TRBD2. The CDR3 loop spans 14 amino acids. CDR1 is MNHNY, CDR2 SVGAGI, per germline (reference sequence). The J segment lost 8 bases and the V segment lost 7 bases, leaving 9 bases of the junction unmatched. CDR3 nucleotides: TGTGCCAGCAAAATGACTAGCGGAAGCGATGAGCAGTTCTTC. Translation gives CASKMTSGSDEQFF.

The table lists this clone with a few counts. The gene calls are TRBV5-6 and TRBJ1-3, with D hard to call. The CDR3 is 14 residues long. The germline V gene has CDR1 SGHDT and CDR2 YYEEEE. The V gene lost 6 bases and the J gene lost 0 bases, with 10 bases spanning the gap. CDR3 DNA sequence: TGTGCCAGCACCCAATACAACTCTGGAAACACCATATATTTT. Translation: CASTQYNSGNTIYF.

This clone was seen only a few times. The chain carries TRBV2 and TRBJ1-6; unclear D gene. The length of the CDR3 is 11 residues. V shed 4 bases and J shed 15 bases, with 10 bases lying between them. Germline assignment: CDR1 SNHLY and CDR2 FYNNEI. CDR3 DNA sequence: TGTGCCAGCAGTGTCTCACTACGCCTCCACTTT. This encodes CASSVSLRLHF.

The rearrangement uses TRBV7-3 and TRBJ2-7; 10 bases are a match to TRBD2. Trimming at V came to 4 bases and at J to 5 bases, leaving 5 bases not matched to a gene. Germline V lookup: CDR1 SGHTA, CDR2 FQGTGA. The CDR3 covers 14 residues. CDR3 coding DNA: TGTGCCAGCAGCTCTAGCGGGAGCGGACACGAGCAGTACTTC. Its translation: CASSSSGSGHEQYF.

CDR3 DNA sequence: TGTGCCAGCAGTTATCAGGGAATCGCTGAAGCTTTCTTT. The encoded protein is CASSYQGIAEAFF. The chain joins TRBV6-1 to TRBJ1-1, with TRBD1 as a possible D gene (5 bases). The V end lost 5 bases, the J end lost 6 bases, and 13 bases lay between the germline ends. Germline CDR1 and CDR2: MNHNS and SASEGT. This CDR3 region has 13 residues.

The rearrangement uses TRBV19 and TRBJ2-7; D perhaps matches TRBD2 (6 bases). The CDR3 spans 14 residues. Trimming took off 8 bases at V and 7 bases at J, with 21 bases between the two ends. CDR1 and CDR2 from the germline V gene are LNHDA and SQIVND (reference sequence). The CDR3 DNA is TGTGCCAGTTCGTCTTTGGGCGGGGTCGTGGAGCAGTACTTC. It encodes CASSSLGGVVEQYF.

The chain joins TRBV10-1 to TRBJ1-2, with 8 bases that match TRBD1. The CDR3 length is 13 residues. Trimming took 2 bases from V and 4 from J; bases not matched to a gene: 0. CDR1 and CDR2 (germline): WNHNN, SYGVQD (reference sequence). Written as DNA, the CDR3 is TGCGCCAGCAGTGAGGGACAGGGCTATGGCTACACCTTC. Its protein product is CASSEGQGYGYTF.

This clone was counted a few times. The chain joins TRBV4-2 to TRBJ1-1; D uncertain. This CDR3 has 14 residues. The germline V and J ends were trimmed by 1 base and 1 base, with 7 bases remaining between them. Germline V gene sequence: CDR1 LGHNA, CDR2 YNFKEQ. CDR3 sequence (DNA): TGTGCCAGCAGCCAAGGGGGAGAGAACACTGAAGCTTTCTTT. Translating gives CASSQGGENTEAFF.

V and J are TRBV18 and TRBJ2-6; tentative D call: TRBD2 (5 bases). Germline V gives CDR1 KGHSH, CDR2 LQKENI. The V and J ends lost 3 bases and 0 bases respectively, with 6 bases between them. The CDR3 runs to 15 residues. The DNA for the CDR3 is TGTGCCAGCTCACCGGAGGTCTCTGGGGCCAACGTCCTGACTTTC. Translating gives CASSPEVSGANVLTF. Using reference TRBV18 and TRBJ2-6 for the parts outside the CDR3, the full variable domain is NAGVMQNPRHLVRRRGQEARLRCSPMKGHSHVYWYRQLPEEGLKFMVYLQKENIIDESGMPKERFSAEFPKEGPSILRIQQVVRGDSAAYFCASSPEVSGANVLTFGAGSRLTVL.

The genes are TRBV5-5 and TRBJ1-2; 8 bases map to TRBD1. CDR1 SGHKS and CDR2 YYEKEE come from the germline V gene (reference sequence). J gave up 2 bases and V 4 bases, and 13 bases lay outside the gene matches. The length of the CDR3 is 17 residues. Here the CDR3 reads CASSPSLGDRWNYGYTF. CDR3 sequence (DNA): TGTGCCAGCAGCCCCTCCCTCGGGGACAGGTGGAACTATGGCTACACCTTC.

Remarks on this clone: Its ends do not fully match the called genes, so a read error is possible. Other DNA variants within this sample encode the same CDR3. For the CDR3, the DNA is TGTGCCAGCCGCAAGGGGTGGAATCAGCCCCAGCATTTC. It encodes CASRKGWNQPQHF. The gene calls are TRBV27 and TRBJ1-5, with a possible D match to TRBD1 (5 bases). Germline CDR1 reads MNHEY; CDR2 reads SMNVEV (reference sequence). The CDR3 has 13 amino acids.

The J gene is TRBJ2-1, the V gene TRBV7-3, with TRBD2 matching over 9 bases. Unmatched junction bases numbered 8, after V lost 5 bases and J lost 9 bases. In germline, CDR1 is SGHTA, CDR2 FQGTGA. The CDR3 contains 14 residues. This CDR3 is CASSLSGRSGEQFF. Here the CDR3 DNA reads TGTGCCAGCAGCCTTAGCGGGAGATCCGGTGAGCAGTTCTTC. Full variable domain (missing parts from reference TRBV7-3 and TRBJ2-1): GAGVSQTPSNKVTEKGKYVELRCDPISGHTALYWYRQSLGQGPEFLIYFQGTGAADDSGLPNDRFFAVRPEGSVSTLKIQRTERGDSAVYLCASSLSGRSGEQFFGPGTRLTVL.

V gene TRBV11-2 combines with J gene TRBJ2-5; tentatively, D is TRBD2 (6 bases). This CDR3 contains 14 residues. The V end lost 6 bases, the J end lost 5 bases, and 16 bases lay between the germline ends. Germline lookup yields CDR1 SGHAT and CDR2 FQNNGV. In DNA, the CDR3 is TGTGCCAGCAGGCAAAGGGAGGCGGGGGAGACCCAGTACTTC. Translated: CASRQREAGETQYF.

The chain carries TRBV5-8 and TRBJ1-2; 9 nucleotides match TRBD1. With 0 bases clipped from V and 3 bases from J, the junction kept 9 bases outside the gene matches. This CDR3 comprises 17 residues. CDR1 and CDR2 from the germline V gene are SGHTS and YDEGEE. The CDR3 is CASSLGAWGQGYYGYTF. CDR3 bases: TGTGCCAGCAGCTTGGGCGCGTGGGGACAGGGTTACTATGGCTACACCTTC.

The chain links TRBV19 to TRBJ2-2; 8 bases line up with TRBD2. Per the germline V gene, CDR1 is LNHDA and CDR2 is SQIVND (reference sequence). Trimming took 6 bases from V and 0 from J; bases not matched to a gene: 0. The CDR3 is 14 residues long. In nucleotides, the CDR3 is TGTGCCAGTAGCGGGAGGGCGAACACCGGGGAGCTGTTTTTT. This gives the protein CASSGRANTGELFF.

The chain is built from TRBV6-1 and TRBJ1-3; D call uncertain. This CDR3 is built from 14 residues. Trimming pared 2 bases from V and 0 bases from J, leaving 5 bases between. Germline assignment: CDR1 MNHNS and CDR2 SASEGT. The CDR3: CASSEQSSGNTIYF. The CDR3 nucleotides are TGTGCCAGCAGTGAACAGTCCTCTGGAAACACCATATATTTT.

This rearrangement joins TRBV9 to TRBJ2-1; 13 nucleotides line up with TRBD2. The CDR3 consists of 15 residues. In germline, CDR1 is SGDLS, CDR2 YYNGEE. With 0 bases clipped from V and 9 bases from J, the junction kept 3 bases outside the gene matches. The CDR3 DNA reads as TGTGCCAGCAGCGTAGGGACTAGCGGGAGAGGTGAGCAGTTCTTC. This sequence encodes CASSVGTSGRGEQFF.

The chain recombines TRBV4-3 with TRBJ1-1, with a tentative D call TRBD1 (6 bases). The V gene lost 0 bases and the J gene lost 0 bases, with 17 bases spanning the gap. Germline V CDR1 and CDR2: LGHNA, YSLEER. This CDR3 has 18 residues. The CDR3 DNA is TGCGCCAGCAGCCAAGATTTGTTGAGGCAGGGGTTGAACACTGAAGCTTTCTTT. It is translated as CASSQDLLRQGLNTEAFF.

The chain recombines TRBV19 with TRBJ2-1, with 10 bases lining up with TRBD1. The CDR3 covers 14 residues. Germline V gene sequence: CDR1 LNHDA, CDR2 SQIVND (reference sequence). V gave up 4 bases and J gave up 5 bases; unmatched junction bases: 2. This chain's CDR3 is CASSTGQGDNEQFF. CDR3 DNA sequence: TGTGCCAGTAGTACTGGACAGGGGGACAATGAGCAGTTCTTC.

The chain carries TRBV19 and TRBJ2-1; 11 nucleotides match TRBD2. Looked up from germline, CDR1 is LNHDA and CDR2 is SQIVND (reference sequence). CDR3 length: 18 amino acids. The V gene end was trimmed by 7 bases and the J gene end by 7 bases; junction bases not matched to a gene: 18. The CDR3 region is CASIKTSGVGNLGNEQFF. CDR3 sequence (DNA): TGTGCCAGTATTAAGACTAGCGGGGTAGGCAATTTGGGGAATGAGCAGTTCTTC.

This chain uses TRBV27 with TRBJ2-7; TRBD1 might be the D (5 bases). The CDR3 extends over 11 amino acids. V dropped 5 bases and J dropped 6 bases, with 8 bases sitting between them. In germline, CDR1 is MNHEY, CDR2 SMNVEV (reference sequence). The CDR3, as DNA: TGTGCCAGCAGTCCAGGGCGCGAGCAGTACTTC. This codes for CASSPGREQYF.

The chain combines TRBV28 with TRBJ1-2; TRBD1 matches at 9 bases. Per germline, CDR1 MDHEN and CDR2 SYDVKM. The J segment lost 8 bases and the V segment lost 4 bases, leaving 5 bases of the junction unmatched. The CDR3 consists of 13 residues. CDR3 in amino acids: CASSSNRGRGYTF. The CDR3 DNA reads as TGTGCCAGCAGTTCTAACAGGGGGCGCGGCTACACCTTC.

The V call is TRBV19, the J call TRBJ2-2; D remains unclear. Trimming removed 1 base from V and 6 bases from J, with 9 bases in between. This CDR3 has 14 residues. From germline, CDR1 is LNHDA and CDR2 SQIVND (reference sequence). The CDR3 reads CASSIAMVSGELFF. CDR3 nucleotides: TGTGCCAGTAGTATAGCTATGGTATCCGGGGAGCTGTTTTTT.

The chain has TRBV11-2 and TRBJ1-1; the D is unclear. This CDR3 spans 14 amino acids. Germline assignment: CDR1 SGHAT and CDR2 FQNNGV. The V end lost 1 base, the J end lost 1 base, and 7 bases lay between the germline ends. The DNA for the CDR3 is TGTGCCAGCAGCTTAGTAGCGGGGAACACTGAAGCTTTCTTT. It yields the protein CASSLVAGNTEAFF.

CDR3: CASSVNRVSEAFF. DNA of the CDR3: TGTGCCAGCAGCGTCAACAGGGTATCCGAAGCTTTCTTT. The chain employs TRBV11-3 and TRBJ1-1, with D perhaps TRBD1 (6 bases). CDR3 length: 13 residues. From germline, CDR1 is SGHNT and CDR2 YENEEA. V shed 5 bases and J shed 8 bases, with 15 bases lying between them. The whole variable domain, filled in from reference TRBV11-3 and TRBJ1-1, reads EAGVVQSPRYKIIEKKQPVAFWCNPISGHNTLYWYLQNLGQGPELLIRYENEEAVDDSQLPKDRFSAERLKGVDSTLKIQPAELGDSAVYLCASSVNRVSEAFFGQGTRLTVV.

The V gene is TRBV7-2, the J gene TRBJ1-2; D not resolved. Germline V gene sequence: CDR1 SGHTA, CDR2 FQGNSA. This CDR3 has 13 amino acids. Trimming shortened V by 1 base and J by 1 base, and 4 bases separated the two germline ends. The CDR3: CASSLDSNYGYTF. The CDR3 DNA is TGTGCCAGCAGCTTAGACAGTAACTATGGCTACACCTTC.